Reported below is one TCR beta chain. V was clipped by 1 base and J by 5 bases, with 12 bases between them. The CDR3 runs to 14 residues. Per germline, CDR1 SGHDT and CDR2 YYEEEE. The data stem from a study of blood T cell repertoires in COVID-19. In the study overall: The study drew acute and convalescent COVID-19 samples from the United States, Italy and Spain.

Only in-frame clones appear in the TCRdb table, and some are missing; sequencing was by immunoSEQ multiplex PCR. The sample has roughly 49,000 clones; about 92% are singletons. The sample was peripheral blood. The V gene is TRBV5-6, the J gene TRBJ1-2, with D possibly being TRBD1 (5 bases). The sequence was obtained from a man in his sixties with COVID-19, enrolled during active disease. This CDR3 is CASSLKGIDYGYTF. As DNA, the CDR3 is TGTGCCAGCAGCTTGAAGGGGATAGATTATGGCTACACCTTC.